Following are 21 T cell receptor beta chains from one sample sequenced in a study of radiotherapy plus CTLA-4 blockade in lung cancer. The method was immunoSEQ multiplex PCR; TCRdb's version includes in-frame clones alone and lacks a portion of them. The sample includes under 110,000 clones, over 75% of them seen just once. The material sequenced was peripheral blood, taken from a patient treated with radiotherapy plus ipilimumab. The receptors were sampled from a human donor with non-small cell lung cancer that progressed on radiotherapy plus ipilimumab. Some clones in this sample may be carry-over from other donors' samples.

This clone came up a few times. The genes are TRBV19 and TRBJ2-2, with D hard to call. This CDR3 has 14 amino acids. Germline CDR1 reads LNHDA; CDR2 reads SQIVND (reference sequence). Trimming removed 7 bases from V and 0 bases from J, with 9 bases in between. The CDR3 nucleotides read TGTGCCAGTAATGACGATTCGAACACCGGGGAGCTGTTTTTT. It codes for CASNDDSNTGELFF. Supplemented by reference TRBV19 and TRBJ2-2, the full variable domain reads DGGITQSPKYLFRKEGQNVTLSCEQNLNHDAMYWYRQDPGQGLRLIYYSQIVNDFQKGDIAEGYSVSREKKESFPLTVTSAQKNPTAFYLCASNDDSNTGELFFGEGSRLTVL.

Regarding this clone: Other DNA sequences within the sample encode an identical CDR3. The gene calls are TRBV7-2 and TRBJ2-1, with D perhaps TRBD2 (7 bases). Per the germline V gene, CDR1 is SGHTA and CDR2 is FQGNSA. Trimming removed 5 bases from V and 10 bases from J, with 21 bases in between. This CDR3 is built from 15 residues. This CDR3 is CASSLRLAGAPEQFF. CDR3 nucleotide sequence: TGTGCCAGCAGCCTCCGACTGGCGGGGGCCCCAGAGCAGTTCTTC.

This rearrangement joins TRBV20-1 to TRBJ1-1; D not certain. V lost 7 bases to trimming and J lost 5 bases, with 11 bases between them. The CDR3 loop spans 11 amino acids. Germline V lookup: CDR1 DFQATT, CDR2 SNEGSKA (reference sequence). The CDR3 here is CSEPRGTEAFF. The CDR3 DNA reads TGCAGTGAGCCCAGAGGTACTGAAGCTTTCTTT.

The DNA of the CDR3 is TGTGCCAGCAGCTCCAACTCAGGCACTGAAGCTTTCTTT. This encodes CASSSNSGTEAFF. The chain carries TRBV7-3 and TRBJ1-1; the D is unclear. This CDR3 comprises 13 residues. The V gene's germline CDR1 is SGHTA and CDR2 FQGTGA. V gave up 4 bases and J gave up 4 bases, with 10 bases separating them.

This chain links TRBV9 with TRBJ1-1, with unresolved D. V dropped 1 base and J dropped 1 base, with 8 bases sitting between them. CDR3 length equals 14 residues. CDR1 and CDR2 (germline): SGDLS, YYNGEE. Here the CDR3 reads CASSVSLRNTEAFF. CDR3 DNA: TGTGCCAGCAGCGTATCCCTCAGGAACACTGAAGCTTTCTTT.

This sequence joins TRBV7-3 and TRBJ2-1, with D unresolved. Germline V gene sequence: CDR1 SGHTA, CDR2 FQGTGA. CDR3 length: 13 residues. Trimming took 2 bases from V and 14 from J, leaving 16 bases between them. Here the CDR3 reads CASSLEPGLIKFF. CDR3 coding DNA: TGTGCCAGCAGCTTAGAACCGGGCCTCATTAAGTTCTTC.

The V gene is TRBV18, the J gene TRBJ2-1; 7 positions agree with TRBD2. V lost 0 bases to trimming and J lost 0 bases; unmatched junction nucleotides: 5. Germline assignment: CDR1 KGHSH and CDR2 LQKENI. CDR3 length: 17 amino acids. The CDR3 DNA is TGTGCCAGCTCACCACCATGGCTAGCGGCCTCCTACAATGAGCAGTTCTTC. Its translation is CASSPPWLAASYNEQFF. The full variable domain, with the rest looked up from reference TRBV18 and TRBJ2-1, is NAGVMQNPRHLVRRRGQEARLRCSPMKGHSHVYWYRQLPEEGLKFMVYLQKENIIDESGMPKERFSAEFPKEGPSILRIQQVVRGDSAAYFCASSPPWLAASYNEQFFGPGTRLTVL.

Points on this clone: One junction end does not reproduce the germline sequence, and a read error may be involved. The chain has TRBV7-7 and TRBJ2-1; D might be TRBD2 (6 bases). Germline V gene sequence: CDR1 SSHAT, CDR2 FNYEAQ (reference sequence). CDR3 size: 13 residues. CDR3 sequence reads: CASSSRLGNEQFF. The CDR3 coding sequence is TGTGCTAGCAGCTCCAGACTAGGGAATGAGCAGTTCTTC.

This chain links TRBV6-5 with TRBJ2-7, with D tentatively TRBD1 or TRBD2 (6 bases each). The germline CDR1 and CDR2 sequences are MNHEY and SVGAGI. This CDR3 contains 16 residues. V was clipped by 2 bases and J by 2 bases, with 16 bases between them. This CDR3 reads CASSYRTGRGAYEQYF. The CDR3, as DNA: TGTGCCAGCAGTTACCGTACGGGAAGGGGGGCCTACGAGCAGTACTTC.

CDR3 residues: CASSYRDLTYEQYF. The CDR3 DNA reads as TGTGCCAGCAGTTACAGGGATTTAACCTACGAGCAGTACTTC. The chain joins TRBV2 to TRBJ2-7; tentative D call: TRBD1 (6 bases). The V and J ends lost 5 bases and 2 bases respectively, with 13 bases between them. Germline loops: CDR1 SNHLY, CDR2 FYNNEI. The length of the CDR3 is 14 residues.

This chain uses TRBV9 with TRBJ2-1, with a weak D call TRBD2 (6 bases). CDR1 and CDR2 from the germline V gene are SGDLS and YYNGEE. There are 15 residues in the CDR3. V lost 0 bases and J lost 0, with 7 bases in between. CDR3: CASSVGGNSYNEQFF. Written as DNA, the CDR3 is TGTGCCAGCAGCGTAGGCGGGAACTCCTACAATGAGCAGTTCTTC.

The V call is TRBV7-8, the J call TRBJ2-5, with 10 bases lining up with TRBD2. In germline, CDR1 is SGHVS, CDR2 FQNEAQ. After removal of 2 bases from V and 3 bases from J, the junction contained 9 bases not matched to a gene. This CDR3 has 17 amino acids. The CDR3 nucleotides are TGTGCCAGCAGCTTAAGGCGGGCTAGCGGGGGCAAAGAGACCCAGTACTTC. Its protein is CASSLRRASGGKETQYF.

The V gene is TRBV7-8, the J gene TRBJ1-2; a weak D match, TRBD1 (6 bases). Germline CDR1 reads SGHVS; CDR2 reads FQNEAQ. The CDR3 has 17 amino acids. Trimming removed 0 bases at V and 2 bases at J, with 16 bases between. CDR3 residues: CASSLAQGTTNNYGYTF. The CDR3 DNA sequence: TGTGCCAGCAGCTTAGCCCAAGGGACAACGAACAACTATGGCTACACCTTC.

CDR3 DNA: TGTGCCAGCAGCTTGGACAGTAACTATGGCTACACCTTC. It specifies CASSLDSNYGYTF. The V call is TRBV7-8, the J call TRBJ1-2; perhaps TRBD1 as D (6 bases). The CDR3 is made up of 13 amino acids. Trimming removed 3 bases from V and 1 base from J, with 6 bases in between. Germline V gene sequence: CDR1 SGHVS, CDR2 FQNEAQ.

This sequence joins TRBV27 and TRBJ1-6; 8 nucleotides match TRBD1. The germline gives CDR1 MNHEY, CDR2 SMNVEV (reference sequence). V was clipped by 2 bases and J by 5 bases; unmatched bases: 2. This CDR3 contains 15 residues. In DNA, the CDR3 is TGTGCCAGCAGTTTACGGACAGGGAATAATTCACCCCTCCACTTT. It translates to CASSLRTGNNSPLHF.

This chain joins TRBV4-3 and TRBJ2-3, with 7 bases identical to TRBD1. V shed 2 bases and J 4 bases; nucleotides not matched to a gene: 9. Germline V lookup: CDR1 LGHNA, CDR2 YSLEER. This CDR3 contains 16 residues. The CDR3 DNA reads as TGCGCCAGCAGCCAATCCCGACAGGGTGGCCCAGATACGCAGTATTTT. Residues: CASSQSRQGGPDTQYF.

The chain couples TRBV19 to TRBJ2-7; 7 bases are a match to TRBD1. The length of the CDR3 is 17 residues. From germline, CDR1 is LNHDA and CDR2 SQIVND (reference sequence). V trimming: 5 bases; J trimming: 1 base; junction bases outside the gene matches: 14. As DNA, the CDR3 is TGTGCCAGTAGTCGAACAACAACCGGGACAGAGTCCTACGAGCAGTACTTC. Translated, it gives CASSRTTTGTESYEQYF.

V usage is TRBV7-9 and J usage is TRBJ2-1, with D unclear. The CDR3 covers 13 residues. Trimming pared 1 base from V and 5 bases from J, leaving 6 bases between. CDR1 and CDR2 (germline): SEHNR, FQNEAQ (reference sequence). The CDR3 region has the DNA TGTGCCAGCAGCTTAGGGCTGAACAATGAGCAGTTCTTC. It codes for CASSLGLNNEQFF.

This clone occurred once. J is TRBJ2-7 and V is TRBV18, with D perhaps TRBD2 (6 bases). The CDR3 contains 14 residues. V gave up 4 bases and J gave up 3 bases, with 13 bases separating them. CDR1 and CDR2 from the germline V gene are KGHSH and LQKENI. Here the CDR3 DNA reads TGTGCCAGCTCACTGGTTGGGGGGAACTACGAGCAGTACTTC. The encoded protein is CASSLVGGNYEQYF. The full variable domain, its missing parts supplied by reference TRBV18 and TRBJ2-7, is NAGVMQNPRHLVRRRGQEARLRCSPMKGHSHVYWYRQLPEEGLKFMVYLQKENIIDESGMPKERFSAEFPKEGPSILRIQQVVRGDSAAYFCASSLVGGNYEQYFGPGTRLTVT.

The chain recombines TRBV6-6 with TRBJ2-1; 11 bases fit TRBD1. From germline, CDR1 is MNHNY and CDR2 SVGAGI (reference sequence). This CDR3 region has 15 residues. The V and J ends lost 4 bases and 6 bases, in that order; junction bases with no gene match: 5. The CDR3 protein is CASSWGQGDGNEQFF. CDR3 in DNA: TGTGCCAGCAGTTGGGGACAGGGGGACGGCAATGAGCAGTTCTTC.

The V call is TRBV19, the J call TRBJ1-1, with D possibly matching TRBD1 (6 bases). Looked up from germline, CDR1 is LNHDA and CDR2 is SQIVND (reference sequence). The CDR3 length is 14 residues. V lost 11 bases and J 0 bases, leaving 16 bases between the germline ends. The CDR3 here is CARQTGLVNTEAFF. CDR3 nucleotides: TGTGCCCGACAGACAGGCCTGGTGAACACTGAAGCTTTCTTT.